The 25 T cell receptor beta chains below come from one sample, sequenced in a study of technical replicates of blood from a few donors. Profiled with immunoSEQ multiplex PCR; TCRdb holds only in-frame clones, not every one. The repertoire has tens of thousands of clones, roughly 93% of them found once; the top ten carry less than 5%. Material for sequencing was PBMCs. All receptors derive from a human donor in good health. Some clones in this sample may be carry-over from other donors' samples.

The gene calls are TRBV5-1 and TRBJ2-7; D is possibly TRBD2 (6 bases). The CDR3 is 11 amino acids. The ends were cut back, 2 bases at V and 7 bases at J, with 7 bases in the middle. The germline V gene encodes CDR1 SGHRS and CDR2 YFSETQ. In DNA form, the CDR3 reads TGCGCCAGCAGCTTTGCGGGGGAGCAGTACTTC. Protein sequence: CASSFAGEQYF.

V usage is TRBV6-5 and J usage is TRBJ1-5; 7 bases match TRBD1. The germline CDR1 and CDR2 sequences are MNHEY and SVGAGI. V was clipped by 6 bases and J by 5 bases; unmatched bases: 10. The CDR3 covers 15 residues. CDR3 coding DNA: TGTGCCAGCAGCCCCAATGGACAGGTTCATCAGCCCCAGCATTTT. It translates to CASSPNGQVHQPQHF.

The gene calls are TRBV2 and TRBJ1-4, with TRBD1 matching over 7 bases. This CDR3 has 17 amino acids. Per the germline V gene, CDR1 is SNHLY and CDR2 is FYNNEI. J was trimmed by 7 bases and V by 4 bases; bases with no gene match: 15. The CDR3 region is CASSGGEGGAGSEKLFF. CDR3 bases: TGTGCCAGCAGTGGGGGTGAAGGGGGCGCCGGGTCTGAAAAACTGTTTTTT.

The J gene is TRBJ2-1, the V gene TRBV30; possibly TRBD2 for D (6 bases). Germline CDR1 and CDR2: GTSNPN and SVGIG (reference sequence). This CDR3 comprises 15 residues. Trimming pared 3 bases from V and 8 bases from J, leaving 20 bases between. The CDR3 spells CAWSVGGIVEDEQFF. CDR3 bases: TGTGCCTGGAGCGTGGGCGGGATTGTTGAGGATGAGCAGTTCTTC.

The V call is TRBV19, the J call TRBJ2-1; 9 bases fit TRBD2. CDR1 and CDR2 from the germline V gene are LNHDA and SQIVND (reference sequence). The V segment lost 8 bases and the J segment 9 bases; nucleotides outside the gene matches: 11. This CDR3 comprises 14 residues. In nucleotides, the CDR3 is TGTGCCAGTTCCCCGGGGACTAGCATTCGTGAGCAGTTCTTC. Its translation: CASSPGTSIREQFF. Full variable domain (missing parts from reference TRBV19 and TRBJ2-1): DGGITQSPKYLFRKEGQNVTLSCEQNLNHDAMYWYRQDPGQGLRLIYYSQIVNDFQKGDIAEGYSVSREKKESFPLTVTSAQKNPTAFYLCASSPGTSIREQFFGPGTRLTVL.

This chain links TRBV19 with TRBJ2-2, with 10 bases that match TRBD1. CDR3 length: 16 amino acids. The J segment lost 5 bases and the V segment lost 4 bases, leaving 7 bases of the junction unmatched. Germline V gene data show CDR1 as LNHDA and CDR2 as SQIVND (reference sequence). In DNA, the CDR3 is TGTGCCAGTAGTACCAGACGGACAGGGGGGACCGGGGAGCTGTTTTTT. Amino acids: CASSTRRTGGTGELFF.

This clone has only a few counts. The chain recombines TRBV7-2 with TRBJ2-1, with 13 bases aligning to TRBD2. CDR1 is SGHTA and CDR2 is FQGNSA in the germline V gene. Germline trimming cut 5 bases from V and 4 bases from J; bases unmatched to any gene: 5. The CDR3 extends over 16 amino acids. CDR3 in DNA: TGTGCCAGCAGCCCGCCGGGACTAGCGGGGTACAATGAGCAGTTCTTC. Residues: CASSPPGLAGYNEQFF.

This clone showed up just once. The genes are TRBV6-6 and TRBJ1-3, with D maybe TRBD1 (5 bases). Trimming shortened V by 6 bases and J by 0 bases, and 12 bases separated the two germline ends. This CDR3 comprises 15 residues. Germline loops: CDR1 MNHNY, CDR2 SVGAGI (reference sequence). The CDR3 DNA is TGTGCCAGCAGCCCGGACACAGCCTCTGGAAACACCATATATTTT. The encoded protein is CASSPDTASGNTIYF.

This clone was seen a single time. V usage is TRBV20-1 and J usage is TRBJ2-5, with D possibly matching TRBD1 (5 bases). Germline lookup yields CDR1 DFQATT and CDR2 SNEGSKA (reference sequence). The CDR3 contains 11 residues. V lost 6 bases and J lost 9, with 14 bases in between. In DNA form, the CDR3 reads TGCAGTGCCGACGGAGAAGGGGCCCAGTACTTC. Its protein is CSADGEGAQYF.

The chain combines TRBV28 with TRBJ1-3; 11 bases line up with TRBD1. The CDR3 has 16 amino acids. V shed 5 bases, J shed 0 bases, and the junction held 3 bases outside the gene matches. CDR1 MDHEN and CDR2 SYDVKM come from the germline V gene. Written as DNA, the CDR3 is TGTGCCAGCAGTCAGGGGACAGGGGGCTCTGGAAACACCATATATTTT. Amino acid sequence: CASSQGTGGSGNTIYF.

The genes are TRBV15 and TRBJ1-6; TRBD1 agrees at 7 bases. With V trimmed by 0 bases and J by 10 bases, 6 bases remained unmatched. CDR1 and CDR2 (germline): LNHNV, YYDKDF (reference sequence). This CDR3 region has 15 residues. This chain's CDR3 is CATSRDDREISPLHF. The CDR3 nucleotides are TGTGCCACCAGCAGAGATGACAGGGAAATATCACCCCTCCACTTT. The full variable domain, its missing parts supplied by reference TRBV15 and TRBJ1-6, is DAMVIQNPRYQVTQFGKPVTLSCSQTLNHNVMYWYQQKSSQAPKLLFHYYDKDFNNEADTPDNFQSRRPNTSFCFLDIRSPGLGDTAMYLCATSRDDREISPLHFGNGTRLTVT.

This chain joins TRBV7-2 and TRBJ2-7, with 9 bases aligning to TRBD1. The CDR3 contains 16 residues. Germline assignment: CDR1 SGHTA and CDR2 FQGNSA. V was clipped by 1 base and J by 6 bases; unmatched bases: 10. Here the CDR3 reads CASSLGDHRGQVEQYF. DNA of the CDR3: TGTGCCAGCAGCTTAGGAGACCACAGGGGGCAGGTCGAGCAGTACTTC.

This clone was seen only once. The V gene is TRBV4-1, the J gene TRBJ1-2; 7 bases agree with TRBD1. Germline CDR1 MGHRA, CDR2 YSYEKL. The CDR3 consists of 16 residues. With V trimmed by 5 bases and J by 4 bases, 13 bases remained unmatched. The CDR3 DNA sequence: TGCGCCAGCAGCTCCAGGGCACAGGGGCTGACCTATGGCTACACCTTC. The encoded protein is CASSSRAQGLTYGYTF.

Remarks on this clone: An end of the junction differs from the germline gene, which may be a read error. Other DNA variants within this sample encode the same CDR3. The CDR3 nucleotides read TGTGCTAGCAGCTCATTTAATCCTGGACTTTATGGCTACACCTTC. Protein product: CASSSFNPGLYGYTF. The rearrangement uses TRBV7-8 and TRBJ1-2; D is ambiguous. Germline lookup yields CDR1 SGHVS and CDR2 FQNEAQ. The CDR3 consists of 15 residues.

This chain uses TRBV4-1 with TRBJ2-7, with D perhaps matching TRBD2 (6 bases). CDR3 length: 14 amino acids. Germline V gene lookup returns CDR1 MGHRA and CDR2 YSYEKL. V gave up 5 bases and J gave up 2 bases, with 13 bases separating them. CDR3 region: CASSSLAEAYEQYF. CDR3 sequence (DNA): TGCGCCAGCAGCTCATTAGCGGAAGCCTACGAGCAGTACTTC.

This sequence joins TRBV7-3 and TRBJ2-3; no reliable D call. This CDR3 is 16 amino acids long. The germline CDR1 and CDR2 sequences are SGHTA and FQGTGA. Trimming took off 0 bases at V and 0 bases at J, with 10 bases between the two ends. For the CDR3, the DNA is TGTGCCAGCAGCTTAACGGGCAGGCCTAGCACAGATACGCAGTATTTT. Translated: CASSLTGRPSTDTQYF.

The chain uses TRBV6-6 and TRBJ2-5; 9 bases map to TRBD2. The length of the CDR3 is 16 residues. Trimming took 4 bases from V and 6 from J; bases not matched to a gene: 12. Germline V gives CDR1 MNHNY, CDR2 SVGAGI (reference sequence). DNA for the CDR3: TGTGCCAGCAGTTCCCATCCGCGGGGGGGCGGCCAGACCCAGTACTTC. Protein: CASSSHPRGGGQTQYF.

Here the CDR3 reads CAWSAGVGEQFF. CDR3 DNA: TGTGCCTGGAGTGCTGGAGTTGGTGAGCAGTTCTTC. The chain carries TRBV30 and TRBJ2-1; D is ambiguous. The CDR3 extends over 12 amino acids. The V gene's germline CDR1 is GTSNPN and CDR2 SVGIG (reference sequence). Trimming stripped 1 base from V and 9 bases from J, with 10 bases between.

This clone is medium-sized (0.01 to 0.1%) in the sample. V and J are TRBV21-1 and TRBJ1-1. TRBV21-1 is recorded as a pseudogene. The CDR3 runs 11 residues. In DNA form, the CDR3 reads TGTGCCAGCAGCACTGGAGATGAAGCTTTCTTT. Protein: CASSTGDEAFF.

The gene calls are TRBV9 and TRBJ2-5; possibly TRBD1 for D (5 bases). The length of the CDR3 is 15 residues. Trimming took 0 bases from V and 4 from J, leaving 13 bases between them. CDR1 and CDR2 from the germline V gene are SGDLS and YYNGEE. The CDR3 sequence is CASSVGWSQGETQYF. In nucleotides, the CDR3 is TGTGCCAGCAGCGTAGGATGGTCCCAGGGAGAGACCCAGTACTTC. Variable domain in full (rest from reference TRBV9 and TRBJ2-5): DSGVTQTPKHLITATGQRVTLRCSPRSGDLSVYWYQQSLDQGLQFLIQYYNGEERAKGNILERFSAQQFPDLHSELNLSSLELGDSALYFCASSVGWSQGETQYFGPGTRLLVL.

The rearrangement joins TRBV30 to TRBJ2-3; 10 bases line up with TRBD2. This CDR3 spans 17 amino acids. Germline V CDR1 and CDR2: GTSNPN, SVGIG (reference sequence). The ends lost 1 base at V and 0 bases at J; junction bases unmatched: 7. CDR3 region: CAWSASGRARSTDTQYF. The DNA for the CDR3 is TGTGCCTGGAGTGCCAGCGGGAGGGCGAGAAGCACAGATACGCAGTATTTT. Based on the CDR3 plus reference TRBV30 and TRBJ2-3, the full variable domain is SQTIHQWPATLVQPVGSPLSLECTVEGTSNPNLYWYRQAAGRGLQLLFYSVGIGQISSEVPQNLSASRPQDRQFILSSKKLLLSDSGFYLCAWSASGRARSTDTQYFGPGTRLTVL.

The chain recombines TRBV6-5 with TRBJ1-2; 8 bases are shared with TRBD1. This CDR3 has 15 residues. The J segment lost 2 bases and the V segment lost 5 bases, leaving 7 bases of the junction unmatched. Germline CDR1 and CDR2: MNHEY and SVGAGI. The CDR3 sequence is CASSRSRDRNYGYTF. In nucleotides, the CDR3 is TGTGCCAGCAGTCGATCCCGGGACAGGAACTATGGCTACACCTTC.

The chain combines TRBV5-1 with TRBJ1-2; 7 bases align to TRBD1. CDR1 is SGHRS, CDR2 YFSETQ, per germline. The CDR3 loop spans 13 amino acids. V shed 0 bases, J shed 8 bases, and the junction held 4 bases outside the gene matches. This CDR3 reads CASSLDRGGGYTF. The CDR3 nucleotides are TGCGCCAGCAGCTTGGACAGGGGTGGAGGCTACACCTTC.

V and J are TRBV2 and TRBJ2-2, with 10 bases that match TRBD2. This CDR3 comprises 19 residues. The V segment lost 4 bases and the J segment 1 base; nucleotides outside the gene matches: 12. Germline values: CDR1 SNHLY, CDR2 FYNNEI. The CDR3 reads CASSGEPSGGILNTGELFF. CDR3 coding DNA: TGTGCCAGCAGTGGGGAGCCTAGCGGGGGTATCCTGAACACCGGGGAGCTGTTTTTT. Looking up the rest from reference TRBV2 and TRBJ2-2 gives the full variable domain: EPEVTQTPSHQVTQMGQEVILRCVPISNHLYFYWYRQILGQKVEFLVSFYNNEISEKSEIFDDQFSVERPDGSNFTLKIRSTKLEDSAMYFCASSGEPSGGILNTGELFFGEGSRLTVL.

V gene TRBV6-1 combines with J gene TRBJ2-3; D remains unclear. Trimming removed 5 bases from V and 0 bases from J, with 6 bases in between. The CDR3 has 13 residues. From germline, CDR1 is MNHNS and CDR2 SASEGT. The CDR3 sequence: CASSRVSTDTQYF. The CDR3 DNA is TGTGCCAGCAGTCGGGTGAGCACAGATACGCAGTATTTT.